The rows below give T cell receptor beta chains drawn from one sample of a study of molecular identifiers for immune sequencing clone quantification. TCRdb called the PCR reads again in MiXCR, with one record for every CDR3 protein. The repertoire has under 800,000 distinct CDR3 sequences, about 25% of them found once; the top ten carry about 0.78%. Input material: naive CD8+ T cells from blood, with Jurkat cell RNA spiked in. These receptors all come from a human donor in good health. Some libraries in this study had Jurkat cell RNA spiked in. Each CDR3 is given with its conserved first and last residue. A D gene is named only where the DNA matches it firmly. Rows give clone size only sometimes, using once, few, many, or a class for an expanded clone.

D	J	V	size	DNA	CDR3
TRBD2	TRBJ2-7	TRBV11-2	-	TGTGCCAGCAGCTTAGTAGTTTCGGGGGGGCTCTATGAGCAGTACTTC	CASSLVVSGGLYEQYF
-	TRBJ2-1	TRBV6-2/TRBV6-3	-	TGTGCCAGCAGTTACGCGGGATTATACAATGAGCAGTTCTTC	CASSYAGLYNEQFF
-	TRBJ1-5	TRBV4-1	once	TGCGCCAGCGGCCGGTCAGTGAGCAATCAGCCCCAGCATTTT	CASGRSVSNQPQHF
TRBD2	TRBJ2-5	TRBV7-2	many	TGTGCCAGCAGCCCCGGGGGGGCCGGTTTGGAGACCCAGTACTTC	CASSPGGAGLETQYF
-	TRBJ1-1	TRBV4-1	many	TGCGCCAGCAGCCAGGTTAAGGGCCCGAACACTGAAGCTTTCTTT	CASSQVKGPNTEAFF
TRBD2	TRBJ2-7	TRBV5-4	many	TGTGCCAGCAGCCCGGGACTAGCCCCCTACGAGCAGTACTTC	CASSPGLAPYEQYF
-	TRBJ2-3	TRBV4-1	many	TGCGCCAGCAGCCAAGGACTGGGCAGGGAAGATACGCAGTATTTT	CASSQGLGREDTQYF
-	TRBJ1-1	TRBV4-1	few	TGCGCCAGCAGCCGAGGACACGGGAGGTACACTGAAGCTTTCTTT	CASSRGHGRYTEAFF
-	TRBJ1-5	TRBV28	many	TGTGCCAGCAGTTTTGGGGGAAGGGGTCAGCCCCAGCATTTT	CASSFGGRGQPQHF
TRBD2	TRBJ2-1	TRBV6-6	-	TGTGCCAGCATCATAGTCCTAGCGGGAGTTAGGTACAATGAGCAGTTCTTC	CASIIVLAGVRYNEQFF
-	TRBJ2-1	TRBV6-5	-	TGTGCCAGCAGTTACAGGGGGAACAACAATGAGCAGTTCTTC	CASSYRGNNNEQFF
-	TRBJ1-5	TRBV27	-	TGTGCCAGCAGTCCTTGTCCCCGGGGCAATCAGCCCCAGCATTTT	CASSPCPRGNQPQHF
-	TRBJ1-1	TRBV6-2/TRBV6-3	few	TGTGCCAGCAGTGGCACCATTTTTAACACTGAAGCTTTCTTT	CASSGTIFNTEAFF
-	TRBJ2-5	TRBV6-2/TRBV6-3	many	TGTGCCAGCAGCCACTTGAACAGGCTACAAGAGACCCAGTACTTC	CASSHLNRLQETQYF
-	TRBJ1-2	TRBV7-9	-	TGTGCCAGCAGCTTAGCCAGCCAGGGCTGGTGTGGCTACACCTTC	CASSLASQGWCGYTF
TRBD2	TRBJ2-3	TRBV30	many	TGTGCCTGGAGTGATGGACTAGCGGGAGCGGCGCAGTATTTT	CAWSDGLAGAAQYF
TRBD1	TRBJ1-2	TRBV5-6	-	TGTGCCAGCAGCTGGAGGTCGGCAGGGGGTGGCTGCACCTTC	CASSWRSAGGGCTF
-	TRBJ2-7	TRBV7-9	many	TGTGCCAGCAGCTTTGCGAACTACGAGCAGTACTTC	CASSFANYEQYF
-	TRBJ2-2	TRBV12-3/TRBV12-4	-	TGTGCCAGCAGTTCTCCGCACAATGGGGAGCTGTTTTTT	CASSSPHNGELFF
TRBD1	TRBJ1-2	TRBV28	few	TGTGCCAGCAGTTTCAACAGGGGGGGAAACTATGGCTACACCTTC	CASSFNRGGNYGYTF
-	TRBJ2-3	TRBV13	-	TGTGCCAGCAGCTTCTCGGACAGTGCAGATACGCAGTATTTT	CASSFSDSADTQYF
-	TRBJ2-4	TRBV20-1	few	TGCAGTGCTAGAGATCTTGGTTGGGGCAGGCGGGACATTCAGTACTTC	CSARDLGWGRRDIQYF
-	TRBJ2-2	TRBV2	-	TGTGCCAGCATTTCGACGGTAGTTGAGAACACCGGGGAGCTGTTTTTT	CASISTVVENTGELFF
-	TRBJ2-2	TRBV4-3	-	TGCGCCAGCAGCCAAGATCGTTATGGCGGACAACGGACCGGGGAGCTGTTTTTT	CASSQDRYGGQRTGELFF
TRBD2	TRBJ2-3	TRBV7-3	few	TGTGCCAGCAGCTTCTTAGCGGGAGGTCACACAGATACGCAGTATTTT	CASSFLAGGHTDTQYF
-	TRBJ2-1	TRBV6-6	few	TGTGCCAGCAGTCCCGGGCGGGCGCCACACAATGAGCAGTTCTTC	CASSPGRAPHNEQFF
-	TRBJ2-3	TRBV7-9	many	TGTGCCAGCAGCCTCCAGGACGGGGTAGCCGATTTGACAGATACGCAGTATTTT	CASSLQDGVADLTDTQYF
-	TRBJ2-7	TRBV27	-	TGTGCCAGCAGTCAATGGGGGGACAGACAGTACTTC	CASSQWGDRQYF
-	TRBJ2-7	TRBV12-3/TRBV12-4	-	TGTGCCAGCAGTTTCGAGGTTGGCGGGAACTACGAGCAGTACTTC	CASSFEVGGNYEQYF